This is a list of T cell receptor beta chains from one sample in a study of cytomegalovirus exposure and HLA in healthy donors. Method: immunoSEQ multiplex PCR; TCRdb's copy keeps in-frame clones and lacks some. The sample has 96,000 or so clones; the top ten hold around 3.4%. Sequencing input: PBMCs. The receptor set was obtained from a woman aged 25 to 39 in good health and CMV-seronegative. The CDR3 runs from the conserved cysteine through the conserved F or W. Each record gives: CDR3 length, V gene, CDR3 protein.

15 TRBV7-3 CASSALAGVSNEQFF
13 TRBV19 CASSKLVNSPLHF
17 TRBV18 CASSPLEDNRRGNTIYF
16 TRBV7-3 CASSLRPGTGLSEQYF
14 TRBV19 CASSIWTGDQPQHF
14 TRBV6-5 CASSYRLAGSEQFF
15 TRBV28 CASSPGEGGHEKLFF
14 TRBV9 CASSVGGGKEKLFF
13 TRBV7-2 CASSLGLANEQYF
14 TRBV28 CASSYALGGQPQHF
14 TRBV30 CAWTLGQGSHGYTF
13 TRBV6-1 CASNLSGQETQYF
15 TRBV2 CASSDGAGNTGELFF
15 TRBV4-2 CASSQDAASPGELFF
15 TRBV7-7 CASSQGLPSTDTQYF
14 TRBV6-1 CASRPSGGYNEQFF
15 TRBV28 CASSQPGISNQPQHF
15 TRBV9 CASSVGTGSSYEQYF
17 TRBV14 CASSQVLLAGGYGELFF
17 TRBV27 CASSQSSGTGVGNTIYF
15 TRBV7-9 CASTTYGTQNSPLHF
15 TRBV9 CASSGAGTTLTEAFF
13 TRBV7-3 CASSSDPVGVRFF
12 TRBV29-1 CSVDSGTNEAFF
15 TRBV27 CASSLYGGPGAEAFF
14 TRBV9 CASSRSGTNEKLFF
13 TRBV7-9 CASSLARVGEAFF
14 TRBV5-1 CASRSFDRPYGYTF
13 TRBV10-3 CAISQTGDYGYTF
13 TRBV7-8 CASSAPGTPSIHF
14 TRBV6-5 CASSYSLGGDGYTF
15 TRBV7-9 CASAGGQTGGYGYTF
14 TRBV4-1 CASSPTGLIYEQYF
14 TRBV5-6 CASRVEGVTGELFF
16 TRBV6-6 CASSYPGTRNTGELFF
15 TRBV6-1 CASSENKWGYEKLFF
18 TRBV5-1 CASSWVAGEVENTGELFF
13 TRBV2 CASSGTGNQPQHF
14 TRBV6-5 CASRWTGDTDTQYF
13 TRBV5-4 CASSLPTGQEAFF
15 TRBV6-1 CASSDGQAHGYGYTF
14 TRBV21-1 CAPQRGGADNEQFF
14 TRBV6-4 CASRQDRGPGELFF
16 TRBV6-5 CASSYLGQTTYNEQFF
14 TRBV11-2 CASSIVAGKNIQYF
15 TRBV6-6 CASSPPGTGVREQFF
15 TRBV28 CASSRPGTNTGELFF
14 TRBV6-1 CASSEAGGGGELFF
16 TRBV19 CASSIDNRAFNQPQHF
14 TRBV6-6 CASSTGNAGNTIYF